The clone carrying this T cell receptor (beta chain) was found many times. The data stem from a study of T-cell reconstitution after alpha-beta-depleted transplantation in children. Unique molecular identifiers featured in how the TCRbeta library was prepared. One entry per CDR3 protein, called by TCRdb with MiXCR from the PCR reads. The sample yields under 450,000 distinct CDR3 sequences, less than 15% seen once. Germline CDR1 MDHEN, CDR2 SYDVKM. CDR3 length equals 15 residues. The V and J ends lost 2 bases and 4 bases, in that order; junction bases with no gene match: 6. The chain combines TRBV28 with TRBJ1-2, with 8 bases aligning to TRBD1. The receptor was derived from a human donor who donated a stem cell graft to a child with Fanconi anemia. Source: PBMCs, taken from the stem cell graft. CDR3 sequence: CASSLMAGGAYGYTF. The DNA for the CDR3 is TGTGCCAGCAGTTTAATGGCAGGGGGCGCCTATGGCTACACCTTC.